What follows are 13 T cell receptor beta chains derived from one specimen sequenced in a study of cytomegalovirus exposure and HLA in healthy donors. TCRdb's table, derived via immunoSEQ multiplex PCR, lists solely in-frame clones and lacks some. The table lists about 360,000 clones, 80% to 90% of them singletons. The specimen sequenced was PBMCs. These receptors were collected from a woman aged 18-29 years in good health and CMV-seronegative.

This clone was found once. This chain joins TRBV28 and TRBJ2-7; 14 bases are a match to TRBD2. The ends lost 5 bases at V and 6 bases at J; junction bases unmatched: 6. This CDR3 region has 15 residues. Germline-derived CDR1 and CDR2 are MDHEN and SYDVKM. This CDR3 is CASSQGLAGAAEQYF. As DNA, the CDR3 is TGTGCCAGCAGTCAGGGACTAGCGGGGGCTGCCGAGCAGTACTTC.

J is TRBJ2-1 and V is TRBV7-6; 7 bases fit TRBD1. V lost 3 bases, J lost 6 bases, and 8 bases stayed unmatched. The CDR3 has 15 amino acids. The germline V gene has CDR1 SGHVS and CDR2 FNYEAQ. The CDR3 bases are TGTGCCAGCAGCTTTAGTAAGACAGGGACCAATGAGCAGTTCTTC. Protein: CASSFSKTGTNEQFF.

The rearrangement links TRBV29-1 to TRBJ1-3, with D uncertain. This CDR3 contains 13 residues. Trimming took 6 bases from V and 0 from J, leaving 9 bases between them. Per germline, CDR1 SQVTM and CDR2 ANQGSEA. The CDR3 region is CSVVQDSGNTIYF. The CDR3 region has the DNA TGCAGCGTCGTTCAGGACTCTGGAAACACCATATATTTT.

This chain joins TRBV27 and TRBJ2-7; D is unresolved. Per the germline V gene, CDR1 is MNHEY and CDR2 is SMNVEV (reference sequence). The CDR3 contains 14 residues. V lost 4 bases, J lost 0 bases, and 10 bases lay in between. The CDR3 here is CASSWQATSYEQYF. The CDR3 nucleotides read TGTGCCAGCAGTTGGCAGGCGACCTCCTACGAGCAGTACTTC.

The chain links TRBV6-6 to TRBJ2-7, with D uncertain. The CDR3 is 13 residues long. Germline V gene sequence: CDR1 MNHNY, CDR2 SVGAGI (reference sequence). Trimming removed 10 bases from V and 3 bases from J, with 16 bases in between. CDR3 protein: CATRTGAGYEQYF. CDR3 coding DNA: TGTGCCACCCGTACCGGTGCTGGCTACGAGCAGTACTTC.

J is TRBJ2-1 and V is TRBV4-1; tentatively, D is TRBD2 (5 bases). The CDR3 loop spans 16 amino acids. The V gene's germline CDR1 is MGHRA and CDR2 YSYEKL. V was cut by 1 base and J by 2 bases, with 12 bases left in between. CDR3: CASSQGGATAYNEQFF. CDR3 nucleotides: TGCGCCAGCAGCCAAGGGGGAGCCACCGCCTACAATGAGCAGTTCTTC.

This clone came up once. This rearrangement joins TRBV5-6 to TRBJ2-2; D unclear. There are 17 residues in the CDR3. V lost 4 bases and J 0 bases, leaving 16 bases between the germline ends. In germline, CDR1 is SGHDT, CDR2 YYEEEE. In DNA, the CDR3 is TGTGCCAGCAGCCCGCGCCCCCGCTCTTCGAACACCGGGGAGCTGTTTTTT. This encodes CASSPRPRSSNTGELFF.

The J gene is TRBJ1-1, the V gene TRBV6-5; 9 bases align to TRBD1. V was clipped by 6 bases and J by 5 bases; unmatched bases: 4. Germline values: CDR1 MNHEY, CDR2 SVGAGI. This CDR3 has 13 residues. CDR3 in amino acids: CASRDRGGTEAFF. CDR3 in DNA: TGTGCCAGCAGGGACAGGGGCGGGACTGAAGCTTTCTTT.

The chain joins TRBV27 to TRBJ2-7, with 7 bases lining up with TRBD1. V lost 5 bases to trimming and J lost 7 bases; unmatched junction nucleotides: 14. This CDR3 comprises 15 residues. Germline V lookup: CDR1 MNHEY, CDR2 SMNVEV (reference sequence). CDR3 amino acids: CASSPYRDRAGEQYF. CDR3 coding DNA: TGTGCCAGCAGTCCCTACCGCGACAGGGCAGGAGAGCAGTACTTC.

This chain joins TRBV18 and TRBJ2-1; 7 bases match TRBD2. The germline V gene has CDR1 KGHSH and CDR2 LQKENI. The CDR3 has 16 amino acids. V shed 6 bases, J shed 3 bases, and the junction held 11 bases outside the gene matches. CDR3 loop: CASSQIAGVGYNEQFF. The CDR3 DNA is TGTGCCAGCTCCCAGATTGCGGGAGTGGGCTACAATGAGCAGTTCTTC.

V gene TRBV11-2 combines with J gene TRBJ2-2, with TRBD1 identical over 8 bases. V gave up 5 bases and J gave up 5 bases; unmatched junction bases: 10. CDR3 length: 16 amino acids. Germline V gene sequence: CDR1 SGHAT, CDR2 FQNNGV. In nucleotides, the CDR3 is TGTGCCAGCAGCCCGAATACAGGGACAGGAACCGGGGAGCTGTTTTTT. Translating gives CASSPNTGTGTGELFF.

This clone appeared a single time. This chain uses TRBV4-2 with TRBJ2-5, with 12 bases identical to TRBD2. Germline CDR1 LGHNA, CDR2 YNFKEQ. After removal of 3 bases from V and 2 bases from J, the junction contained 1 base not matched to a gene. The CDR3 consists of 15 residues. This CDR3 is CASSQTSGRQETQYF. Here the CDR3 DNA reads TGTGCCAGCAGCCAGACTAGCGGGAGACAAGAGACCCAGTACTTC.

The chain joins TRBV21-1 to TRBJ2-3; the D call of TRBD2 is as the table states it, not checked on the DNA. TRBV21-1 is tagged as a pseudogene. The length of the CDR3 is 20 residues. The CDR3: CASREGTSAPAMAGTDTQYF. CDR3 in DNA: TGTGCCAGCAGGGAGGGGACTAGCGCCCCCGCCATGGCTGGCACAGATACGCAGTATTTT.